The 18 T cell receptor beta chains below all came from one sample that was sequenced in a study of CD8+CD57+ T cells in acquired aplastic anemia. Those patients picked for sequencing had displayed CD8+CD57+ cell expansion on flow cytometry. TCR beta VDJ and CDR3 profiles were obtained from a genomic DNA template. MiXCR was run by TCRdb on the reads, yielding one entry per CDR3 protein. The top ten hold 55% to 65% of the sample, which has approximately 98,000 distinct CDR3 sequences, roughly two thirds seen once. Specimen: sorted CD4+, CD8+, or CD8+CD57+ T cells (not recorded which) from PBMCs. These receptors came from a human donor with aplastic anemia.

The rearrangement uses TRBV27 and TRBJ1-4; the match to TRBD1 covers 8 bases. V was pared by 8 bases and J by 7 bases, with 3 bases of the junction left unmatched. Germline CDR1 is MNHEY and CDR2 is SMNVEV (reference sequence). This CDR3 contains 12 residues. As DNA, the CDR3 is TGTGCCAGCGGACAGGGCGTTGAAAAACTGTTTTTT. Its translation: CASGQGVEKLFF.

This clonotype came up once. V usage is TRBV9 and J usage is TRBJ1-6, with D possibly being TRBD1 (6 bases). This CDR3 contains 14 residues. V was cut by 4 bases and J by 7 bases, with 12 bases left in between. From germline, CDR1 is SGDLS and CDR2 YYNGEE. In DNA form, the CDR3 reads TGTGCCAGCAGCTCGGCGGGGGGCAATTCACCCCTCCACTTT. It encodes CASSSAGGNSPLHF.

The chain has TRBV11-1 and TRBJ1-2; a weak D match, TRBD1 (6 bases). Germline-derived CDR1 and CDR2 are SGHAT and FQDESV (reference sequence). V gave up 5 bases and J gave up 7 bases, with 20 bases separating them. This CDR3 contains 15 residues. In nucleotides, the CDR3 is TGTGCCAGCAGCCCAAGACGGGGGCGTTCTCGTGGCTACACCTTC. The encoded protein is CASSPRRGRSRGYTF.

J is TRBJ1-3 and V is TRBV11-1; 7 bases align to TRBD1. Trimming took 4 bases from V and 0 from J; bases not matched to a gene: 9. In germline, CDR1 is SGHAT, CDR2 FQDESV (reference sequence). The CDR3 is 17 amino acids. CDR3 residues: CASSSGTAVYSGNTIYF. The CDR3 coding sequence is TGTGCCAGCAGCTCCGGGACAGCAGTATACTCTGGAAACACCATATATTTT.

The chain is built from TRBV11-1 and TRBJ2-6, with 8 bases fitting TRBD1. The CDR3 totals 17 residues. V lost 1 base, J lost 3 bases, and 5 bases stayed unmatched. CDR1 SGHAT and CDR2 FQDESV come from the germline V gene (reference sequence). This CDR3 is CASSLGPTGVGANVLTF. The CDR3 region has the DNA TGTGCCAGCAGCTTAGGTCCGACAGGGGTTGGGGCCAACGTCCTGACTTTC.

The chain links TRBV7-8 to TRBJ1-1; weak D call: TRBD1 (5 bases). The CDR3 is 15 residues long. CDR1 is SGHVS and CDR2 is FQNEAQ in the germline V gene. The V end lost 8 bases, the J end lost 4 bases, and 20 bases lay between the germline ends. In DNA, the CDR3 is TGTGCCAGCGGCAGGCTTGGGACGGGGGGCACTGAAGCTTTCTTT. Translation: CASGRLGTGGTEAFF.

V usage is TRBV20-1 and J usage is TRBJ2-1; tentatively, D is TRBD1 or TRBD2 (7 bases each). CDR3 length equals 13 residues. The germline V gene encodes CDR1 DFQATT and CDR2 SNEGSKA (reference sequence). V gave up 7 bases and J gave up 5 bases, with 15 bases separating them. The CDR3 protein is CSGEGTVNNEQFF. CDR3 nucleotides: TGCAGTGGGGAGGGGACAGTTAACAATGAGCAGTTCTTC.

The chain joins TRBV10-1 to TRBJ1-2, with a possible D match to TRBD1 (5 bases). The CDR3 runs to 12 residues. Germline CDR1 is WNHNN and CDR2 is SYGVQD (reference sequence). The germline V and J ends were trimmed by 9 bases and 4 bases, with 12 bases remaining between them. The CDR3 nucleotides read TGCGCCAGTGCAGACAGCCTCTATGGCTACACCTTC. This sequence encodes CASADSLYGYTF.

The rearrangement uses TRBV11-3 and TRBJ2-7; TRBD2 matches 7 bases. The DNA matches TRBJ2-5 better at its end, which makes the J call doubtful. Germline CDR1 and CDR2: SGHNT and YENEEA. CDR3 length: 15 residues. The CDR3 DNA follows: TGTGCCAGCAGCTCCCACCGGGGGAGGGAAGAGACCCAGTACTTC. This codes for CASSSHRGREETQYF.

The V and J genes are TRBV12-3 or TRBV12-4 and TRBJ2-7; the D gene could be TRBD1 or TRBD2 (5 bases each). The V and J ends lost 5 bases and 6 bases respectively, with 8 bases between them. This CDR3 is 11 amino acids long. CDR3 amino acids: CASSGTGEQYF. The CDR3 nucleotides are TGTGCCAGCAGTGGGACCGGCGAGCAGTACTTC.

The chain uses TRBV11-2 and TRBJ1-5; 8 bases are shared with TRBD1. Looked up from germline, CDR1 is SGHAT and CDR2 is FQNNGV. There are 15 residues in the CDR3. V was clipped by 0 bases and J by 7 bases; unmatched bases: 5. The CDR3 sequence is CASSLERQGCQPQHF. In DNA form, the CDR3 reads TGTGCCAGCAGCTTAGAACGACAGGGGTGCCAGCCCCAGCATTTT.

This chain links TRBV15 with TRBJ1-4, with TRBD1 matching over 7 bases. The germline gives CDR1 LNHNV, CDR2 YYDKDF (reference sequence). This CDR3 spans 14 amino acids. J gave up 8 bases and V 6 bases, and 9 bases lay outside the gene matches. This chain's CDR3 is CATRGGQVGEKLFF. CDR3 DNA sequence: TGTGCCACCAGAGGGGGCCAAGTAGGCGAAAAACTGTTTTTT.

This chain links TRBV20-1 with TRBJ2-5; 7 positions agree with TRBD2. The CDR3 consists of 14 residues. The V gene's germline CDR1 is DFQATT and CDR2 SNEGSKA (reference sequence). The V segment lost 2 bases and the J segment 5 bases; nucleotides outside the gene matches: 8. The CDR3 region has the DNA TGCAGTGCTAGAAAAGGCGGGAGTCAGGAGACCCAGTACTTC. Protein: CSARKGGSQETQYF.

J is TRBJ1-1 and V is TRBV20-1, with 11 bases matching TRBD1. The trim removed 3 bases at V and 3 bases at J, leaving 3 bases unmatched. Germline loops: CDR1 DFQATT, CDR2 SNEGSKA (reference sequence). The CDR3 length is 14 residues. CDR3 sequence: CSARGQGGDTEAFF. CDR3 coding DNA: TGCAGTGCTAGGGGACAGGGGGGGGACACTGAAGCTTTCTTT.

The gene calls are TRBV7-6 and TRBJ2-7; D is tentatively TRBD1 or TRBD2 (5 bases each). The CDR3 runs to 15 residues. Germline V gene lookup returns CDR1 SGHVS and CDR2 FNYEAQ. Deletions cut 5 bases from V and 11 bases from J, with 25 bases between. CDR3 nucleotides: TGTGCCAGCAGCCCCGATGGCCAGGGTCCTACGAGGGAGTACTTC. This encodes CASSPDGQGPTREYF.

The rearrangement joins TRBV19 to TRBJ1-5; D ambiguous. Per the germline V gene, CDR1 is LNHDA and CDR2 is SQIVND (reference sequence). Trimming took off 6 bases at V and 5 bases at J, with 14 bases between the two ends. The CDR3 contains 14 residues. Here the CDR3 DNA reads TGTGCCAGTAGCTATCGGCCACGACATCAGCCCCAGCATTTT. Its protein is CASSYRPRHQPQHF.

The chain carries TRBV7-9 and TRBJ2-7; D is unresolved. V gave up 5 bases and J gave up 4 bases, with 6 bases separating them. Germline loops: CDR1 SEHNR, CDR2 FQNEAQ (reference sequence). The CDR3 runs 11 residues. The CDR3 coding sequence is TGTGCCAGCAGCCCCATTTACGAGCAGTACTTC. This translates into CASSPIYEQYF.

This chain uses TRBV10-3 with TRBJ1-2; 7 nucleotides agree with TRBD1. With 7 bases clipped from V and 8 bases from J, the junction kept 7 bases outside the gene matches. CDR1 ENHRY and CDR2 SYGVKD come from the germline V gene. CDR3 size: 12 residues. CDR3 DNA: TGTGCCATCACCCTAACAGGGGAAGGCTACACCTTC. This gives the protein CAITLTGEGYTF.